These 12 T cell receptor beta chains were all obtained from the same sample, sequenced in a study of T cells in Graves' hyperthyroidism and ophthalmopathy. Amplification yielded TCR beta CDR3 regions, with RNA transcripts as the source. Researchers ran a first-round RT-PCR on the TCR CDR3 using the HTBI primer set. MiXCR, applied by TCRdb to the multiplex PCR reads, yields one record per CDR3 protein. This table holds a few hundred thousand distinct CDR3 sequences, about 16% found once. The sample consisted of blood. The source is a woman aged 30 to 39 with Graves' hyperthyroidism.

This clonotype was detected a few times. V and J are TRBV7-9 and TRBJ2-2; TRBD2 matches at 10 bases. The CDR3 consists of 15 residues. Trimming cost V 2 bases and J 5 bases; bases outside gene matches: 2. From germline, CDR1 is SEHNR and CDR2 FQNEAQ (reference sequence). CDR3 DNA sequence: TGTGCCAGCAGCTTAATAGCGGGAGGAACCGGGGAGCTGTTTTTT. It encodes CASSLIAGGTGELFF. Together with reference TRBV7-9 and TRBJ2-2, the CDR3 gives the full variable domain: DTGVSQNPRHKITKRGQNVTFRCDPISEHNRLYWYRQTLGQGPEFLTYFQNEAQLEKSRLLSDRFSAERPKGSFSTLEIQRTEQGDSAMYLCASSLIAGGTGELFFGEGSRLTVL.

This clonotype came up many times. V and J are TRBV2 and TRBJ2-1; maybe TRBD2 (5 bases). CDR1 SNHLY and CDR2 FYNNEI come from the germline V gene. The CDR3 sequence is 15 residues long. Deletions cut 10 bases from V and 0 bases from J, with 16 bases between. The CDR3 region has the DNA TGTGCCACCGCGGAGGCCGCACTCTCCTACAATGAGCAGTTCTTC. Protein sequence: CATAEAALSYNEQFF.

This clonotype was observed a few times. The chain joins TRBV10-3 to TRBJ2-7, with 13 nucleotides matching TRBD2. The germline V gene encodes CDR1 ENHRY and CDR2 SYGVKD. This CDR3 has 14 amino acids. The V gene end was trimmed by 10 bases and the J gene end by 2 bases; junction bases not matched to a gene: 5. In DNA, the CDR3 is TGTGCCACCAGGACTAGCGGGGGAACCTACGAGCAGTACTTC. The encoded protein is CATRTSGGTYEQYF.

This clonotype has a count of ten or more. V is TRBV5-4 and J is TRBJ2-3, with D unclear. The V gene lost 7 bases and the J gene lost 3 bases, with 9 bases spanning the gap. Germline V gene lookup returns CDR1 SGHNT and CDR2 YYREEE (reference sequence). The CDR3 has 12 residues. CDR3: CASAKRTDTQYF. DNA for the CDR3: TGTGCCAGCGCAAAAAGAACAGATACGCAGTATTTT.

This clonotype came up many times. The V and J genes are TRBV7-2 and TRBJ2-7; D is perhaps TRBD2 (5 bases). Deletions cut 1 base from V and 4 bases from J, with 8 bases between. The CDR3 is 13 amino acids. CDR1 and CDR2 (germline): SGHTA, FQGNSA. The CDR3 protein is CASSLGTFYEQYF. Written as DNA, the CDR3 is TGTGCCAGCAGCTTAGGGACTTTTTACGAGCAGTACTTC.

The sample holds many counts of this clonotype. The genes are TRBV28 and TRBJ2-2; D uncertain. Trimming took 6 bases from V and 1 from J, leaving 15 bases between them. The germline V gene has CDR1 MDHEN and CDR2 SYDVKM. CDR3 size: 16 residues. The CDR3 spells CASSSLAPENTGELFF. CDR3 in DNA: TGTGCCAGCAGCTCCCTGGCTCCAGAGAACACCGGGGAGCTGTTTTTT.

The V gene is TRBV28, the J gene TRBJ1-5; a possible D gene is TRBD1 (6 bases). V was shortened by 6 bases and J by 6 bases, with 21 bases between the two germline ends. Germline CDR1 reads MDHEN; CDR2 reads SYDVKM. The CDR3 has 16 residues. The DNA for the CDR3 is TGTGCCAGCAGCCAAGGGGGGGGGGCCGGCGGTCAGCCCCAGCATTTT. This sequence encodes CASSQGGGAGGQPQHF.

This clonotype turned up a few times. The chain employs TRBV12-3 or TRBV12-4 and TRBJ1-2; TRBD1 might be the D (5 bases). Between the trimmed V and J ends, which lost 6 bases and 12 bases, there was a span of 14 bases. The length of the CDR3 is 11 residues. DNA of the CDR3: TGTGCCAGCAGACAGGCGGGGGAAGACACCTTC. It encodes CASRQAGEDTF.

This clonotype showed up just a few times. This chain connects TRBV9 to TRBJ2-7; D unclear. The ends were cut back, 3 bases at V and 4 bases at J, with 11 bases in the middle. The CDR3 totals 13 residues. Germline V gene lookup returns CDR1 SGDLS and CDR2 YYNGEE. CDR3 DNA: TGTGCCAGCAGCGCGGGTCACGGATACGAGCAGTACTTC. Its protein is CASSAGHGYEQYF.

In this sample, this clonotype turned up many times. The rearrangement joins TRBV5-4 to TRBJ2-1; the match to TRBD2 covers 10 bases. V trimming: 0 bases; J trimming: 0 bases; junction bases outside the gene matches: 9. CDR3 length: 19 residues. CDR1 and CDR2 from the germline V gene are SGHNT and YYREEE (reference sequence). The CDR3 DNA follows: TGTGCCAGCAGCTTGGAACTAGCGGGGTCAAGGAGCTCCTACAATGAGCAGTTCTTC. Translation gives CASSLELAGSRSSYNEQFF.

CDR3 in amino acids: CASSLEVKGGNEQFF. CDR3 DNA: TGCGCCAGCAGCTTGGAGGTGAAGGGTGGCAATGAGCAGTTCTTC. This rearrangement joins TRBV5-1 to TRBJ2-1, with D unclear. V was shortened by 0 bases and J by 6 bases, with 13 bases between the two germline ends. This CDR3 has 15 residues. Germline CDR1 is SGHRS and CDR2 is YFSETQ.

Ten or more counts support this clonotype. The chain carries TRBV7-2 and TRBJ1-1; no definite D call. CDR1 and CDR2 (germline): SGHTA, FQGNSA. This CDR3 comprises 13 residues. V lost 4 bases and J lost 1, with 7 bases in between. CDR3 region: CASSSQENTEAFF. DNA of the CDR3: TGTGCCAGCAGCTCCCAGGAGAACACTGAAGCTTTCTTT.